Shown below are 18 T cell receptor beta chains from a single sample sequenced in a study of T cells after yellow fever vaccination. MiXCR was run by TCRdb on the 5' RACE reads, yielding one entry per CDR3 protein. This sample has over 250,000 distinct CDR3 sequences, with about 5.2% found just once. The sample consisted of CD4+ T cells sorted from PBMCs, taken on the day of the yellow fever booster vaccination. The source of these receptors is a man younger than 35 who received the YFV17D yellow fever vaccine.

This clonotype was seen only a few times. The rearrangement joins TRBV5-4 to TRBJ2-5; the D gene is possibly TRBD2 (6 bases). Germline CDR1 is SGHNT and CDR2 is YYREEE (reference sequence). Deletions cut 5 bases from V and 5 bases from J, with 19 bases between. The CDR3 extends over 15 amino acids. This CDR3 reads CASSDRAGRGETQYF. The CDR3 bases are TGTGCCAGCAGTGACCGAGCGGGCCGTGGGGAGACCCAGTACTTC.

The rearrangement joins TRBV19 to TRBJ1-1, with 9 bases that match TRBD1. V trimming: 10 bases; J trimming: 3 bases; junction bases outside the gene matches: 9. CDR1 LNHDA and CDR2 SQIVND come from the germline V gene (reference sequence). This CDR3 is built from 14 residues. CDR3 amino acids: CATIKDRGYTEAFF. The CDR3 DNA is TGTGCCACCATTAAAGACAGGGGGTACACTGAAGCTTTCTTT.

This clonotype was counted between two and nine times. CDR3 in amino acids: CASSPYLRGVRDQPQHF. CDR3 in DNA: TGTGCCAGCAGCCCCTACCTTCGAGGGGTAAGGGATCAGCCCCAGCATTTT. The chain joins TRBV14 to TRBJ1-5, with D maybe TRBD1 (5 bases). Between the trimmed V and J ends, which lost 4 bases and 5 bases, there was a span of 21 bases. Germline values: CDR1 SGHDN, CDR2 FVKESK. The CDR3 loop spans 17 amino acids.

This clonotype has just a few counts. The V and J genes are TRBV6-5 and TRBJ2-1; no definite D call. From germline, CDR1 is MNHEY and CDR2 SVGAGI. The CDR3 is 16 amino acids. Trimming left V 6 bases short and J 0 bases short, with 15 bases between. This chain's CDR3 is CASSLTHFVSYNEQFF. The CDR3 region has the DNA TGTGCCAGCAGCCTGACCCACTTCGTCTCCTACAATGAGCAGTTCTTC.

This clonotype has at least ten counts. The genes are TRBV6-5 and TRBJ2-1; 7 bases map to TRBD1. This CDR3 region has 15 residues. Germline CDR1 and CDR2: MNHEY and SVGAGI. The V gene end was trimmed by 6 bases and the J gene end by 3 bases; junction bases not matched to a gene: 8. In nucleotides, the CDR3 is TGTGCCAGCAGCCGACAGGGAAGGAACTACAATGAGCAGTTCTTC. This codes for CASSRQGRNYNEQFF.

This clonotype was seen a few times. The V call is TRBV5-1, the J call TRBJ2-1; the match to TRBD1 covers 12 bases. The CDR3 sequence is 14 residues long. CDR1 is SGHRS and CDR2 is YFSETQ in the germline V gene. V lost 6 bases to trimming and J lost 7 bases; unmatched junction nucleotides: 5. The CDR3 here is CASKGQGASNEQFF. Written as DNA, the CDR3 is TGCGCCAGCAAGGGACAGGGGGCGAGTAATGAGCAGTTCTTC.

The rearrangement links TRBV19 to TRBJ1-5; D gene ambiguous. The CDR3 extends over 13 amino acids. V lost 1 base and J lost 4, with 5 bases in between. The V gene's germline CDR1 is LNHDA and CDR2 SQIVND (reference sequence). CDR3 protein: CASSIAGNQPQHF. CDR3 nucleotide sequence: TGTGCCAGTAGTATAGCCGGGAATCAGCCCCAGCATTTT.

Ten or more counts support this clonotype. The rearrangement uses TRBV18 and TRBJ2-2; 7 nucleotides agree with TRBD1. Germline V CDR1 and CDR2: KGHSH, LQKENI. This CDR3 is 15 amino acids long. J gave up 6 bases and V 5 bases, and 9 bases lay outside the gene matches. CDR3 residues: CASSISTGFAGELFF. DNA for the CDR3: TGTGCCAGCTCAATCTCGACAGGGTTCGCCGGGGAGCTGTTTTTT.

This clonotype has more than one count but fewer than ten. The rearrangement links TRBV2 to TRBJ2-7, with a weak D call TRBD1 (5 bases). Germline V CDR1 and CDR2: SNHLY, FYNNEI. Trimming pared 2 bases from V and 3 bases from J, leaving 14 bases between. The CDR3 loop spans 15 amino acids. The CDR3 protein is CASSESRGGFYEQYV. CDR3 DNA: TGTGCCAGCAGTGAAAGTAGGGGCGGCTTCTACGAGCAGTACGTC.

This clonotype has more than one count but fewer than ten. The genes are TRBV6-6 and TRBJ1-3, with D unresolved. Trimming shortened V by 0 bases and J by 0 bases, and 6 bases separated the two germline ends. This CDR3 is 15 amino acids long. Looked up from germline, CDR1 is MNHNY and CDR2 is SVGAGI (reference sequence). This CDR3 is CASSYSRISGNTIYF. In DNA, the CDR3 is TGTGCCAGCAGTTACTCGCGGATCTCTGGAAACACCATATATTTT.

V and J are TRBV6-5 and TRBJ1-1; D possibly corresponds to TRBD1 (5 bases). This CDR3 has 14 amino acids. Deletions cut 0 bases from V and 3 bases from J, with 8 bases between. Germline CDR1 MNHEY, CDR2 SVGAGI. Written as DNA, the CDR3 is TGTGCCAGCAGTTACTCCGACAGTCACACTGAAGCTTTCTTT. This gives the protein CASSYSDSHTEAFF.

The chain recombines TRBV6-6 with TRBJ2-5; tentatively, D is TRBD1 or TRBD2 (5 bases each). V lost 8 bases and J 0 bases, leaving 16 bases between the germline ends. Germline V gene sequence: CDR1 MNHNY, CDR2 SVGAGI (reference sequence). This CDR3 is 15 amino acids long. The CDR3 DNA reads TGTGCCAGCCTCCGTTATTCGGGACACCAAGAGACCCAGTACTTC. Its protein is CASLRYSGHQETQYF.

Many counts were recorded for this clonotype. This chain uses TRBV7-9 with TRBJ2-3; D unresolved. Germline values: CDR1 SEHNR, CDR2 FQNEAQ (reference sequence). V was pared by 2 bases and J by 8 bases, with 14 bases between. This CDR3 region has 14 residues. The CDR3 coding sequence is TGTGCCAGCAGCTTATCAGGCTTCTTAGGTACGCAGTATTTT. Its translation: CASSLSGFLGTQYF.

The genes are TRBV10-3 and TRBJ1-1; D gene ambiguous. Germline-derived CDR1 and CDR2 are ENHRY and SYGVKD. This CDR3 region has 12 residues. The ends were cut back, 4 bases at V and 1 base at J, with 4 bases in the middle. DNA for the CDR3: TGTGCCATCAGTGTCTCGAACACTGAAGCTTTCTTT. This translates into CAISVSNTEAFF.

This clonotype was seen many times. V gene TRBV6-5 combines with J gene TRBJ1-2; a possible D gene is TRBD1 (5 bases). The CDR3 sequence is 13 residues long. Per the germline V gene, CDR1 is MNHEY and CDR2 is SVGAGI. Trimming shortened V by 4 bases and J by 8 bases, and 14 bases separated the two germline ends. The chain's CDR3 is CASSSTGDRGYTF. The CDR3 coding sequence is TGTGCCAGCAGTTCCACCGGGGACCGCGGCTACACCTTC.

CDR3 sequence: CASSLRDIQNIQYF. CDR3 bases: TGTGCCAGCAGCCTAAGGGACATACAAAACATTCAGTACTTC. The V gene is TRBV3-1, the J gene TRBJ2-4; D is possibly TRBD1 (6 bases). Trimming cost V 4 bases and J 5 bases, with 12 bases left between them. The CDR3 runs to 14 residues. Germline assignment: CDR1 LGHDT and CDR2 YNNKEL (reference sequence).

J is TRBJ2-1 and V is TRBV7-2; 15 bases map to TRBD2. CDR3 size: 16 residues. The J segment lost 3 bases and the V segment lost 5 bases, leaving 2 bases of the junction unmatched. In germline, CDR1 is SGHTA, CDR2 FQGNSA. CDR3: CASSQGLAGGYNEQFF. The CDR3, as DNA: TGTGCCAGCAGCCAGGGACTAGCGGGGGGCTACAATGAGCAGTTCTTC.

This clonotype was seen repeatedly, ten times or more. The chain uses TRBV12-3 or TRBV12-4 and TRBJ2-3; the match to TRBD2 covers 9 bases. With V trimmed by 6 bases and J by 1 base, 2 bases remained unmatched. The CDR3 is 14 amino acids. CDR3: CASSPSGGTDTQYF. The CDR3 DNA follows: TGTGCCAGCAGCCCTAGCGGGGGCACAGATACGCAGTATTTT.